These 27 T cell receptor beta chains share one sample of origin, sequenced in a study of CD8 T cells in Susac syndrome. Reverse transcription of about 0.5 to 1 ug RNA was performed with random hexamers. TCRdb re-analysed the immunoSEQ multiplex PCR reads in MiXCR, keeping a single row per CDR3 protein. The data contain more than 110,000 distinct CDR3 sequences, approximately 93% of them singletons. Sequencing used CD8+ T cells from PBMCs. Source of these receptors: a human donor in good health.

In this sample, this clonotype turned up once. V usage is TRBV3-1 and J usage is TRBJ2-5; D remains unclear. V was cut by 3 bases and J by 5 bases, with 10 bases left in between. The CDR3 is 13 amino acids. Germline CDR1 reads LGHDT; CDR2 reads YNNKEL (reference sequence). CDR3 coding DNA: TGTGCCAGCAGCCAGGGGAATAGGGAGACCCAGTACTTC. Amino acids: CASSQGNRETQYF.

This sequence joins TRBV24-1 and TRBJ2-5, with TRBD1 as a possible D gene (5 bases). Trimming took off 6 bases at V and 7 bases at J, with 8 bases between the two ends. Per germline, CDR1 KGHDR and CDR2 SFDVKD. CDR3 size: 11 residues. CDR3 bases: TGTGCCACCAGTCATCAGGGGACCCAGTACTTC. It codes for CATSHQGTQYF.

This chain uses TRBV5-4 with TRBJ2-7; either TRBD1 or TRBD2 may supply D (6 bases each). V shed 1 base and J shed 5 bases, with 13 bases lying between them. CDR1 and CDR2 from the germline V gene are SGHNT and YYREEE (reference sequence). There are 14 residues in the CDR3. The CDR3 sequence: CASSLWGAVDEQYF. As DNA, the CDR3 is TGTGCCAGCAGCTTGTGGGGGGCGGTCGACGAGCAGTACTTC.

The chain is built from TRBV11-2 and TRBJ2-1; 9 bases line up with TRBD2. CDR3 length equals 15 residues. Germline V gene lookup returns CDR1 SGHAT and CDR2 FQNNGV. The V and J ends lost 1 base and 7 bases, in that order; junction bases with no gene match: 5. CDR3 sequence (DNA): TGTGCCAGCAGCTTAGGGCTAGCGGGAATGAATGAGCAGTTCTTC. This gives the protein CASSLGLAGMNEQFF.

The chain links TRBV28 to TRBJ2-5, with a possible D match to TRBD1 (5 bases). The germline V and J ends were trimmed by 3 bases and 3 bases, with 8 bases remaining between them. CDR1 and CDR2 from the germline V gene are MDHEN and SYDVKM. The CDR3 spans 13 residues. Here the CDR3 reads CASSLVGEETQYF. The CDR3, as DNA: TGTGCCAGCAGTTTGGTAGGGGAAGAGACCCAGTACTTC.

The CDR3 nucleotides read TGCAGCGTAGAAAAGGGGGCTCTCGAGCAGTACTTC. Translating gives CSVEKGALEQYF. The chain has TRBV29-1 and TRBJ2-7; TRBD1 aligns across 7 bases. V shed 6 bases, J shed 6 bases, and the junction held 8 bases outside the gene matches. The CDR3 is made up of 12 amino acids. The V gene's germline CDR1 is SQVTM and CDR2 ANQGSEA.

This rearrangement joins TRBV20-1 to TRBJ2-1; D perhaps matches TRBD1 (6 bases). V shed 5 bases and J shed 4 bases, with 15 bases lying between them. CDR1 DFQATT and CDR2 SNEGSKA come from the germline V gene (reference sequence). This CDR3 has 14 amino acids. CDR3 bases: TGCAGTGCTCCTCAGAGGGACAATTACAATGAGCAGTTCTTC. This encodes CSAPQRDNYNEQFF.

The gene calls are TRBV9 and TRBJ2-7; D is ambiguous. The CDR3 totals 14 residues. Germline values: CDR1 SGDLS, CDR2 YYNGEE. The V end lost 0 bases, the J end lost 0 bases, and 7 bases lay between the germline ends. CDR3 loop: CASSVGYSSYEQYF. In DNA, the CDR3 is TGTGCCAGCAGCGTAGGATACAGCTCCTACGAGCAGTACTTC. Full variable domain (remainder filled in from reference TRBV9 and TRBJ2-7): DSGVTQTPKHLITATGQRVTLRCSPRSGDLSVYWYQQSLDQGLQFLIQYYNGEERAKGNILERFSAQQFPDLHSELNLSSLELGDSALYFCASSVGYSSYEQYFGPGTRLTVT.

The chain carries TRBV27 and TRBJ2-1; maybe TRBD1 (6 bases). Trimming took 1 base from V and 5 from J, leaving 9 bases between them. This CDR3 contains 14 residues. Germline CDR1 reads MNHEY; CDR2 reads SMNVEV (reference sequence). The CDR3: CASSLLGTNNEQFF. The CDR3 DNA follows: TGTGCCAGCAGTTTATTGGGGACAAACAATGAGCAGTTCTTC.

V and J are TRBV13 and TRBJ2-7; D perhaps matches TRBD1 (5 bases). There are 15 residues in the CDR3. V lost 5 bases to trimming and J lost 0 bases, with 14 bases between them. The germline V gene encodes CDR1 PRHDT and CDR2 FYEKMQ (reference sequence). The CDR3 sequence is CASSLTTDSSYEQYF. For the CDR3, the DNA is TGTGCCAGCAGCCTAACCACCGACAGCTCCTACGAGCAGTACTTC. Drawing the rest from reference TRBV13 and TRBJ2-7, the complete variable domain is AAGVIQSPRHLIKEKRETATLKCYPIPRHDTVYWYQQGPGQDPQFLISFYEKMQSDKGSIPDRFSAQQFSDYHSELNMSSLELGDSALYFCASSLTTDSSYEQYFGPGTRLTVT.

The rearrangement uses TRBV7-9 and TRBJ2-7; the D gene is possibly TRBD1 (5 bases). The CDR3 runs to 15 residues. Trimming shortened V by 7 bases and J by 6 bases, and 22 bases separated the two germline ends. Germline V gene data show CDR1 as SEHNR and CDR2 as FQNEAQ (reference sequence). The CDR3, as DNA: TGTGCCAGCACGAACTATATGGGCCATCAGGGCGAGCAGTACTTC. This encodes CASTNYMGHQGEQYF. Full variable domain (missing parts from reference TRBV7-9 and TRBJ2-7): DTGVSQNPRHKITKRGQNVTFRCDPISEHNRLYWYRQTLGQGPEFLTYFQNEAQLEKSRLLSDRFSAERPKGSFSTLEIQRTEQGDSAMYLCASTNYMGHQGEQYFGPGTRLTVT.

This chain uses TRBV29-1 with TRBJ2-1, with D unclear. Germline-derived CDR1 and CDR2 are SQVTM and ANQGSEA. V was clipped by 4 bases and J by 2 bases, with 9 bases between them. The CDR3 totals 13 residues. This CDR3 reads CSVVTETYNEQFF. Here the CDR3 DNA reads TGCAGCGTTGTGACGGAAACCTACAATGAGCAGTTCTTC.

The chain couples TRBV27 to TRBJ2-7; D is ambiguous. There are 13 residues in the CDR3. V was trimmed by 4 bases and J by 7 bases, leaving 14 bases between them. CDR1 is MNHEY, CDR2 SMNVEV, per germline (reference sequence). CDR3 region: CASSSGTLLEQYF. In DNA form, the CDR3 reads TGTGCCAGCAGTTCCGGAACCCTCCTGGAGCAGTACTTC.

The chain joins TRBV9 to TRBJ2-7; D gene unclear. There are 11 residues in the CDR3. Germline V CDR1 and CDR2: SGDLS, YYNGEE. V lost 3 bases, J lost 7 bases, and 8 bases lay in between. The CDR3 is CASSDPPEQYF. CDR3 DNA: TGTGCCAGCAGCGACCCTCCGGAGCAGTACTTC.

This chain links TRBV27 with TRBJ2-3, with TRBD1 as a possible D gene (6 bases). The CDR3 spans 16 residues. Between the trimmed V and J ends, which lost 7 bases and 6 bases, there was a span of 23 bases. CDR1 and CDR2 (germline): MNHEY, SMNVEV (reference sequence). The CDR3 loop reads CASNPNREKWMDTQYF. CDR3 DNA: TGTGCCAGCAACCCGAACAGGGAAAAATGGATGGATACGCAGTATTTT.

The chain is built from TRBV28 and TRBJ1-4; no reliable D call. CDR3 length equals 12 residues. V shed 3 bases and J shed 8 bases, with 7 bases lying between them. Germline loops: CDR1 MDHEN, CDR2 SYDVKM. DNA for the CDR3: TGTGCCAGCAGTTTCGGTCGCGAAAAACTGTTTTTT. Translation gives CASSFGREKLFF.

The chain has TRBV7-8 and TRBJ2-5; no reliable D call. The V gene's germline CDR1 is SGHVS and CDR2 FQNEAQ. Trimming stripped 4 bases from V and 2 bases from J, with 5 bases between. There are 12 residues in the CDR3. DNA of the CDR3: TGTGCCAGCAGCTCCACTCAAGAGACCCAGTACTTC. Translation gives CASSSTQETQYF.

The gene calls are TRBV9 and TRBJ2-3; either TRBD1 or TRBD2 may supply D (5 bases each). This CDR3 has 16 residues. Germline V CDR1 and CDR2: SGDLS, YYNGEE. V lost 0 bases, J lost 1 base, and 12 bases lay in between. The CDR3, as DNA: TGTGCCAGCAGCGTAGAGGCAGGGACGGGCACAGATACGCAGTATTTT. Protein product: CASSVEAGTGTDTQYF.

CDR3 sequence reads: CATRDRALYEQYF. In nucleotides, the CDR3 is TGTGCCACAAGGGACAGGGCCTTATACGAGCAGTACTTC. The chain carries TRBV28 and TRBJ2-7, with TRBD1 matching 9 bases. The CDR3 is 13 residues long. Germline V gene lookup returns CDR1 MDHEN and CDR2 SYDVKM. Germline trimming cut 10 bases from V and 4 bases from J; bases unmatched to any gene: 8.

This chain connects TRBV29-1 to TRBJ2-3; D possibly matches TRBD1 or TRBD2 (5 bases each). V was trimmed by 3 bases and J by 3 bases, leaving 10 bases between them. CDR1 and CDR2 (germline): SQVTM, ANQGSEA. There are 13 residues in the CDR3. The CDR3 region is CSVEGRTTDTQYF. CDR3 nucleotides: TGCAGCGTTGAGGGACGTACGACAGATACGCAGTATTTT.

V gene TRBV13 combines with J gene TRBJ1-5; 7 positions match TRBD1. The junction had 2 bases not matched to a gene; V was cut back by 5 bases and J by 1 base. CDR3 size: 14 residues. CDR1 is PRHDT, CDR2 FYEKMQ, per germline (reference sequence). The DNA of the CDR3 is TGTGCCAGCAGCGCGGGACAGAGCAATCAGCCCCAGCATTTT. As protein: CASSAGQSNQPQHF.

This clonotype has a single count. The V and J genes are TRBV18 and TRBJ2-1; D is unresolved. This CDR3 is 13 amino acids long. Germline-derived CDR1 and CDR2 are KGHSH and LQKENI. Trimming cost V 3 bases and J 7 bases, with 10 bases left between them. CDR3: CASSPETKNEQFF. The CDR3 nucleotides are TGTGCCAGCTCACCTGAGACAAAAAATGAGCAGTTCTTC.

This chain uses TRBV6-2 or TRBV6-3 with TRBJ2-1; D gene uncertain. The ends were cut back, 4 bases at V and 8 bases at J, with 9 bases in the middle. The germline V gene has CDR1 MNHEY and CDR2 SVGEGT. The CDR3 is made up of 12 amino acids. The DNA of the CDR3 is TGTGCCAGCAGTTTCGGTCCCCATGAGCAGTTCTTC. Protein sequence: CASSFGPHEQFF.

The chain has TRBV6-5 and TRBJ1-1, with D perhaps TRBD1 (5 bases). Between the trimmed V and J ends, which lost 4 bases and 1 base, there was a span of 10 bases. The CDR3 runs to 14 residues. Germline V gene data show CDR1 as MNHEY and CDR2 as SVGAGI. The CDR3: CASSFSGTNTEAFF. CDR3 in DNA: TGTGCCAGCAGTTTTTCTGGGACGAACACTGAAGCTTTCTTT.

CDR3 region: CASSLAGGPGNTEAFF. Here the CDR3 DNA reads TGTGCCAGCAGCTTGGCCGGGGGGCCAGGGAACACTGAAGCTTTCTTT. The chain has TRBV5-6 and TRBJ1-1; a weak D match, TRBD1 (6 bases). Per the germline V gene, CDR1 is SGHDT and CDR2 is YYEEEE. The ends were cut back, 0 bases at V and 1 base at J, with 13 bases in the middle. CDR3 size: 16 residues.

The chain employs TRBV3-1 and TRBJ2-1; 14 bases match TRBD2. The CDR3 length is 16 residues. The V gene end was trimmed by 5 bases and the J gene end by 9 bases; junction bases not matched to a gene: 9. Per the germline V gene, CDR1 is LGHDT and CDR2 is YNNKEL (reference sequence). In DNA, the CDR3 is TGTGCCAGCAGCTTACCGGGACTAGCGGGAGTGGCTGAGCAGTTCTTC. Translating it yields CASSLPGLAGVAEQFF.

V and J are TRBV7-9 and TRBJ2-3, with 10 bases identical to TRBD1. Looked up from germline, CDR1 is SEHNR and CDR2 is FQNEAQ (reference sequence). V dropped 5 bases and J dropped 1; count of bases not matched to a gene: 3. This CDR3 has 15 residues. The CDR3 nucleotides are TGTGCCAGCAGCCGCGGGACAGGGGGCACAGATACGCAGTATTTT. Encoded protein: CASSRGTGGTDTQYF.